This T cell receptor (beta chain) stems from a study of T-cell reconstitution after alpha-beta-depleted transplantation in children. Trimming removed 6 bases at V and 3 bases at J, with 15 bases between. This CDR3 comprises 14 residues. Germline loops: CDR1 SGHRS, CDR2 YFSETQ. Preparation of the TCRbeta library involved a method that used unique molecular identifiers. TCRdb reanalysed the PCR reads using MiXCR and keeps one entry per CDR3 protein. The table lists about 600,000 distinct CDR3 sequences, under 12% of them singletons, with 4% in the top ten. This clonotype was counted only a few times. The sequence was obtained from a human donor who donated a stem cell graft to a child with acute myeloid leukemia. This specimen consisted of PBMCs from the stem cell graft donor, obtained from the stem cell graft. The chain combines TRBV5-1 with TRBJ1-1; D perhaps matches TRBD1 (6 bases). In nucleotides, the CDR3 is TGCGCCAGCATTTCCGGGACATACGACACTGAAGCTTTCTTT. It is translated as CASISGTYDTEAFF.